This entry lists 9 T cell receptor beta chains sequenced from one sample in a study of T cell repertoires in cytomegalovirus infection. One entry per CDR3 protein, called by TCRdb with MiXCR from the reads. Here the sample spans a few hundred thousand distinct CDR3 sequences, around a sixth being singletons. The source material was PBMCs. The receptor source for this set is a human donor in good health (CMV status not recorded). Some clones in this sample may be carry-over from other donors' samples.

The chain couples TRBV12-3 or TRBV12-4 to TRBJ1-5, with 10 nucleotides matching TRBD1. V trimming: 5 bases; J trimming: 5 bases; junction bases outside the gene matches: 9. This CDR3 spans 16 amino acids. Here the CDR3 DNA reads TGTGCCAGCAGTCGCACGACAGGGGGCATCGATCAGCCCCAGCATTTT. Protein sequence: CASSRTTGGIDQPQHF.

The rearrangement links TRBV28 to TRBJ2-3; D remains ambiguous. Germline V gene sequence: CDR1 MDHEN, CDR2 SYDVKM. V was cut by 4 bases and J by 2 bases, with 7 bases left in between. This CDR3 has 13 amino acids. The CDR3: CASSSPNTDTQYF. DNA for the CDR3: TGTGCCAGCAGTTCCCCAAACACAGATACGCAGTATTTT.

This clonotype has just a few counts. This CDR3 reads CASSTPQGAILIGYNEQFF. CDR3 DNA: TGCGCCAGCAGCACGCCACAGGGGGCGATCCTTATCGGCTACAATGAGCAGTTCTTC. The rearrangement uses TRBV5-1 and TRBJ2-1, with TRBD1 identical over 9 bases. V trimming: 4 bases; J trimming: 3 bases; junction bases outside the gene matches: 17. The length of the CDR3 is 19 residues. Per the germline V gene, CDR1 is SGHRS and CDR2 is YFSETQ.

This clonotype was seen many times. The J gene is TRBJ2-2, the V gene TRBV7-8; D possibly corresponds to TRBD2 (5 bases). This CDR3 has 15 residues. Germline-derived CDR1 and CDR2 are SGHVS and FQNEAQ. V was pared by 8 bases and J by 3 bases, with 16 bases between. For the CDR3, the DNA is TGTGCCAGCCTATACGGGGTCAGTGACACCGGGGAGCTGTTTTTT. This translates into CASLYGVSDTGELFF.

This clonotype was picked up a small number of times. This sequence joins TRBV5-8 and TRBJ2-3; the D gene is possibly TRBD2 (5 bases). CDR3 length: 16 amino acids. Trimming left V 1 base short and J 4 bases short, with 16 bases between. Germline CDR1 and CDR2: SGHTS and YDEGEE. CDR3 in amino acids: CASSLWAGAGADTQYF. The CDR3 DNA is TGTGCCAGCAGCTTGTGGGCGGGCGCCGGTGCAGATACGCAGTATTTT.

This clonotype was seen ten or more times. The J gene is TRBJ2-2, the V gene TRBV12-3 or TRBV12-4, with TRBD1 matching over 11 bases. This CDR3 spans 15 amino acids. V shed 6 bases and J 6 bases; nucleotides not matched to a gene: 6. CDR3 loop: CASRTGTGGPGELFF. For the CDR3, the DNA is TGTGCCAGCAGAACCGGGACAGGGGGTCCCGGGGAGCTGTTTTTT.

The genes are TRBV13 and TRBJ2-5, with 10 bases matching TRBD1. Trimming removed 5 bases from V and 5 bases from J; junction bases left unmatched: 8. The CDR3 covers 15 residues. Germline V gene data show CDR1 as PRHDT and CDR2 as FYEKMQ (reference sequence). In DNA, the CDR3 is TGTGCCAGCAGCCGTCGGACAGGGGGACAGGAGACCCAGTACTTC. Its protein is CASSRRTGGQETQYF.

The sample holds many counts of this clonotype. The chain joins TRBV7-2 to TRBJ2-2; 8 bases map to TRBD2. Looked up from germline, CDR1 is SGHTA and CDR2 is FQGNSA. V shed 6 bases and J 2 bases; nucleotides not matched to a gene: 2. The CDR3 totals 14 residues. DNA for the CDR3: TGTGCCAGCAGACTAGCGGAAAACACCGGGGAGCTGTTTTTT. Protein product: CASRLAENTGELFF. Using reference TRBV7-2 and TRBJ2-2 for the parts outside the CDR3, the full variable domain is GAGVSQSPSNKVTEKGKDVELRCDPISGHTALYWYRQSLGQGLEFLIYFQGNSAPDKSGLPSDRFSAERTGGSVSTLTIQRTQQEDSAVYLCASRLAENTGELFFGEGSRLTVL.

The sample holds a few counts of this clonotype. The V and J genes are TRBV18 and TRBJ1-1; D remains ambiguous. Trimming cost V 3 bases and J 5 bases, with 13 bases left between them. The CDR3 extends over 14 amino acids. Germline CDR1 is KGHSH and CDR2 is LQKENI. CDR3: CASSPPSLPTEAFF. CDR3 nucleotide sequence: TGTGCCAGCTCACCCCCGTCTCTTCCGACTGAAGCTTTCTTT.